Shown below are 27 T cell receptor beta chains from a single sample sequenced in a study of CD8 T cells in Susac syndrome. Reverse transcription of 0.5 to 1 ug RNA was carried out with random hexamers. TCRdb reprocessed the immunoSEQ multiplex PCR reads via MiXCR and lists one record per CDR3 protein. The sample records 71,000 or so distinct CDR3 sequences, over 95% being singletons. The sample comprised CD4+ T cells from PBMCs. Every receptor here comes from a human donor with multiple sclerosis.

The CDR3 reads CASSPPDPYGYTF. The CDR3 DNA reads as TGCGCCAGCAGCCCACCGGACCCGTATGGCTACACCTTC. The rearrangement joins TRBV5-1 to TRBJ1-2; D gene ambiguous. The ends were cut back, 4 bases at V and 5 bases at J, with 12 bases in the middle. Per germline, CDR1 SGHRS and CDR2 YFSETQ. This CDR3 comprises 13 residues. The complete variable domain, with remaining parts taken from reference TRBV5-1 and TRBJ1-2, reads KAGVTQTPRYLIKTRGQQVTLSCSPISGHRSVSWYQQTPGQGLQFLFEYFSETQRNKGNFPGRFSGRQFSNSRSEMNVSTLELGDSALYLCASSPPDPYGYTFGSGTRLTVV.

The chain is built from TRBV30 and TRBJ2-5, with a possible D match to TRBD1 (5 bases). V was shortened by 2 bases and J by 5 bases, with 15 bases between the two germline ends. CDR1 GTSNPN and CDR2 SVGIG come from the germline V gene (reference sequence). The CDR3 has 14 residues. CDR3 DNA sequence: TGTGCCTGGAGTCGGCAGGGAATGTTCGAGACCCAGTACTTC. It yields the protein CAWSRQGMFETQYF.

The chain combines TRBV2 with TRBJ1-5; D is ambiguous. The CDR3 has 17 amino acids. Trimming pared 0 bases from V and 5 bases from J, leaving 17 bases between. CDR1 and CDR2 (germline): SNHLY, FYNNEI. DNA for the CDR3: TGTGCCAGCAGTGAAGCGGGAGGAATCAACGGGGATCAGCCCCAGCATTTT. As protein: CASSEAGGINGDQPQHF.

As DNA, the CDR3 is TGCAGTGCTATCTGGACCTACAATGAGCAGTTCTTC. Protein sequence: CSAIWTYNEQFF. The rearrangement links TRBV20-1 to TRBJ2-1; D call uncertain. The CDR3 extends over 12 amino acids. The germline gives CDR1 DFQATT, CDR2 SNEGSKA (reference sequence). V was cut by 4 bases and J by 2 bases, with 6 bases left in between.

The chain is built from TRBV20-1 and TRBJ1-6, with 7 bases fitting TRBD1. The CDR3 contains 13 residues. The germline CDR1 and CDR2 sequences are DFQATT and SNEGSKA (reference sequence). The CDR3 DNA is TGCAGCACAAACAGGGGCTCTAATTCACCCCTCCACTTT. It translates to CSTNRGSNSPLHF.

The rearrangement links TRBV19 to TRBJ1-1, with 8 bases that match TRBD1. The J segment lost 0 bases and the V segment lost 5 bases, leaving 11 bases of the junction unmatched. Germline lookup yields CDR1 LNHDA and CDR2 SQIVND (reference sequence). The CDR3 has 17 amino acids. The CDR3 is CASSRWDRQTMNTEAFF. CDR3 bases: TGTGCCAGTAGTCGCTGGGACAGGCAAACAATGAACACTGAAGCTTTCTTT.

CDR3: CASSPAGGGGSYEQYF. Written as DNA, the CDR3 is TGTGCCAGCAGTCCCGCGGGAGGGGGGGGTTCCTACGAGCAGTACTTC. The chain joins TRBV28 to TRBJ2-7, with TRBD2 matching 9 bases. Looked up from germline, CDR1 is MDHEN and CDR2 is SYDVKM. Trimming cost V 5 bases and J 1 base; bases outside gene matches: 9. The CDR3 runs 16 residues.

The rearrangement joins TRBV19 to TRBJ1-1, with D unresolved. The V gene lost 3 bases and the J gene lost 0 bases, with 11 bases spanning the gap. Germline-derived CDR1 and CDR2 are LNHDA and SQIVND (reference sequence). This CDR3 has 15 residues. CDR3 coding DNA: TGTGCCAGTAGTATCAACGGCAGGATGAACACTGAAGCTTTCTTT. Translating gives CASSINGRMNTEAFF.

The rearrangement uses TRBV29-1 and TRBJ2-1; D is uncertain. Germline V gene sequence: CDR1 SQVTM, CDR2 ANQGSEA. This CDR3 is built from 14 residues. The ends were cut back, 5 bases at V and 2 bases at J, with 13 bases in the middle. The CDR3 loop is CSVRGPLTYNEQFF. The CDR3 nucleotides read TGCAGCGTTCGCGGCCCTTTGACCTACAATGAGCAGTTCTTC.

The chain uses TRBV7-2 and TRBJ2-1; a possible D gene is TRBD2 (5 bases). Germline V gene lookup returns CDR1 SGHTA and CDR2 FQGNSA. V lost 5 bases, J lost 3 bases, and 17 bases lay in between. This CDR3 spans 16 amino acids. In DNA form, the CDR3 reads TGTGCCAGCAGCCCCCCCGGCGGGTCTTACTACAATGAGCAGTTCTTC. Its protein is CASSPPGGSYYNEQFF.

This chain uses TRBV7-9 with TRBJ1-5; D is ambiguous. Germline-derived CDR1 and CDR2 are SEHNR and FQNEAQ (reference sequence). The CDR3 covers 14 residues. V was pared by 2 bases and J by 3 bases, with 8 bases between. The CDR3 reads CASSLNEVNQPQHF. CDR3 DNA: TGTGCCAGCAGCTTAAATGAGGTCAATCAGCCCCAGCATTTT.

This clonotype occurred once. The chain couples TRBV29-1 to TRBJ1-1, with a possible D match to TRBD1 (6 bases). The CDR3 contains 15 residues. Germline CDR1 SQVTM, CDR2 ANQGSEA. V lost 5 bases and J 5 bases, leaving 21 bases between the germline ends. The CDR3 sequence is CSVSQGGGHMTEAFF. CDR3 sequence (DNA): TGCAGCGTTTCCCAGGGTGGGGGGCATATGACTGAAGCTTTCTTT. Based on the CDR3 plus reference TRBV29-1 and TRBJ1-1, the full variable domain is SAVISQKPSRDICQRGTSLTIQCQVDSQVTMMFWYRQQPGQSLTLIATANQGSEATYESGFVIDKFPISRPNLTFSTLTVSNMSPEDSSIYLCSVSQGGGHMTEAFFGQGTRLTVV.

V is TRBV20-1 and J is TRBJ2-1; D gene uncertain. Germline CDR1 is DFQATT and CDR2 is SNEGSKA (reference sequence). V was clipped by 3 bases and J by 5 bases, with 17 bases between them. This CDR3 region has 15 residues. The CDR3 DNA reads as TGCAGTGCTAGTACCGGGCAACAATTGAACAATGAGCAGTTCTTC. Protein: CSASTGQQLNNEQFF.

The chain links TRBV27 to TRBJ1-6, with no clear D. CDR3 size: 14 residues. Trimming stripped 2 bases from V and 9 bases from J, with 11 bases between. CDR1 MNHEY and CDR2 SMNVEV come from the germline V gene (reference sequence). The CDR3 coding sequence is TGTGCCAGCAGTTTAAGGTCCTGGGGTTCACCCCTCCACTTT. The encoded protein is CASSLRSWGSPLHF.

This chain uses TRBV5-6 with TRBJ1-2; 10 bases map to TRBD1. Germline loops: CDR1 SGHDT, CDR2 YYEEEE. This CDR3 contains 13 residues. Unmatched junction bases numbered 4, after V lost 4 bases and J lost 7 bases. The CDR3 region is CASSIGQGVGYTF. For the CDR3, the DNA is TGTGCCAGCAGCATCGGACAGGGGGTTGGCTACACCTTC.

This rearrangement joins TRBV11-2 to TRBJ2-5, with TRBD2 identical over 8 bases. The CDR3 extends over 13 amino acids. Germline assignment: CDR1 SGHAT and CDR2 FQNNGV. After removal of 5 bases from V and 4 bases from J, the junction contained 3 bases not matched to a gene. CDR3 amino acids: CASSTGTRETQYF. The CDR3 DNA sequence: TGTGCCAGCAGCACCGGGACTAGAGAGACCCAGTACTTC. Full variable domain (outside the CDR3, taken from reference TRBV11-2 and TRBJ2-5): EAGVAQSPRYKIIEKRQSVAFWCNPISGHATLYWYQQILGQGPKLLIQFQNNGVVDDSQLPKDRFSAERLKGVDSTLKIQPAKLEDSAVYLCASSTGTRETQYFGPGTRLLVL.

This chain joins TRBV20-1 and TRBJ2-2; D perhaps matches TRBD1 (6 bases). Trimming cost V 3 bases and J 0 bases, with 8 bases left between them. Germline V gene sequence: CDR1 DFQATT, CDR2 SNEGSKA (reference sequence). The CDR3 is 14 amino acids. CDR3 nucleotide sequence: TGCAGTGCTAGCTCAGGGGCGAACACCGGGGAGCTGTTTTTT. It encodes CSASSGANTGELFF.

The CDR3 nucleotides are TGTGCCAGCAGCTTACGAAGAGGAGGGGAGACCCAGTACTTC. Its translation: CASSLRRGGETQYF. The rearrangement uses TRBV7-2 and TRBJ2-5; perhaps TRBD2 as D (6 bases). V was pared by 2 bases and J by 5 bases, with 12 bases between. The germline CDR1 and CDR2 sequences are SGHTA and FQGNSA. The CDR3 extends over 14 amino acids.

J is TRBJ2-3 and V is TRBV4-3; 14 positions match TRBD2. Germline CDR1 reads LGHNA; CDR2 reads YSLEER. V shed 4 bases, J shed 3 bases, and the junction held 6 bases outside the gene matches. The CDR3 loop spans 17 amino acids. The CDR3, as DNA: TGCGCCAGCAGCCCGGGGACTAGCGGGGGCCTAACAGATACGCAGTATTTT. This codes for CASSPGTSGGLTDTQYF.

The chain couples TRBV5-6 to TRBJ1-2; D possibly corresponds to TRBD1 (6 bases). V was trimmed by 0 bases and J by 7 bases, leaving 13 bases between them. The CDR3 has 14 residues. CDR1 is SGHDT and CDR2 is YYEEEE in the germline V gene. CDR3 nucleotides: TGTGCCAGCAGCTTGGCAGGGGCCATTCGTGGCTACACCTTC. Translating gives CASSLAGAIRGYTF.

As DNA, the CDR3 is TGTGCCAGCAGCTTAGCGGGAATCACCACAGATACGCAGTATTTT. Translated, it gives CASSLAGITTDTQYF. The rearrangement uses TRBV7-2 and TRBJ2-3, with no clear D. The CDR3 is made up of 15 amino acids. V was shortened by 0 bases and J by 2 bases, with 9 bases between the two germline ends. Germline V lookup: CDR1 SGHTA, CDR2 FQGNSA.

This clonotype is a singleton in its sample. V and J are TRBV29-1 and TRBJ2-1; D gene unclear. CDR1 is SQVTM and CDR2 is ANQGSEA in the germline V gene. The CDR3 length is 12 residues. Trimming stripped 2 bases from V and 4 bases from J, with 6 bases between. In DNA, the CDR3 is TGCAGCGTTGAACCCGGATACAATGAGCAGTTCTTC. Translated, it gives CSVEPGYNEQFF.

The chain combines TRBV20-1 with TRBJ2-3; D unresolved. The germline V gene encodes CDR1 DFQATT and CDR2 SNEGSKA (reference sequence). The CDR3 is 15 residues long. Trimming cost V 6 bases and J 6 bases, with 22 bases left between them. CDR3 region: CSAYLLTATEDTQYF. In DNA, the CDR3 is TGCAGTGCCTACCTTCTTACGGCAACAGAGGATACGCAGTATTTT.

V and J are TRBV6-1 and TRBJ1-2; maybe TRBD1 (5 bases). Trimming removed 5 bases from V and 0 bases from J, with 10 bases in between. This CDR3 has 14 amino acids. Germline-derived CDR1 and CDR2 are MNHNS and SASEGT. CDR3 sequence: CASSRQSANYGYTF. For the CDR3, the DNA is TGTGCCAGCAGTCGACAGAGTGCTAACTATGGCTACACCTTC.

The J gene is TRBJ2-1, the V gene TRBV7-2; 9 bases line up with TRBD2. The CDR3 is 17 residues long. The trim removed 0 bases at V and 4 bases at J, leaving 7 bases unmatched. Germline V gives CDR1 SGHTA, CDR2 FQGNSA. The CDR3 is CASSLAGGGASYNEQFF. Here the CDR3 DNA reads TGTGCCAGCAGCTTAGCGGGCGGGGGGGCCTCATACAATGAGCAGTTCTTC.

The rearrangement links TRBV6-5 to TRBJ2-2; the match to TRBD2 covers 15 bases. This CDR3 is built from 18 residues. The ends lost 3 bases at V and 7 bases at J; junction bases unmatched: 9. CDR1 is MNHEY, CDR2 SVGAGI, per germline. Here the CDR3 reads CASSYRGLAGGLGGELFF. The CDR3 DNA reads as TGTGCCAGCAGTTATAGGGGACTAGCGGGGGGTCTAGGCGGGGAGCTGTTTTTT.

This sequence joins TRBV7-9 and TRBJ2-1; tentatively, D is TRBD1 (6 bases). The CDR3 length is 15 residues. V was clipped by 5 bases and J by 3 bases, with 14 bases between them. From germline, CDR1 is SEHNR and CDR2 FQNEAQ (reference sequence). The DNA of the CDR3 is TGTGCCAGCAGCCGAGGGGGTTTTCGCTACAATGAGCAGTTCTTC. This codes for CASSRGGFRYNEQFF.